The entry that follows covers one T cell receptor (beta chain) sequence. This sample was taken from a study of blood T cell repertoires in COVID-19. Clones were read by immunoSEQ multiplex PCR, and TCRdb kept only the in-frame ones, dropping some. The sample contains about 29,000 clones, approximately 85% of which appear only once. The CDR3 spans 16 residues. Germline V lookup: CDR1 KGHSH, CDR2 LQKENI. The V and J ends lost 1 base and 2 bases respectively, with 14 bases between them. This receptor was obtained from an elderly woman with COVID-19, enrolled during active disease. The chain recombines TRBV18 with TRBJ2-5; weak D call: TRBD1 (7 bases). Sequenced input: peripheral blood. CDR3 bases: TGTGCCAGCTCACCACTCTCAGGGGGGCCTCAAGAGACCCAGTACTTC. It codes for CASSPLSGGPQETQYF. The complete variable domain, with remaining parts taken from reference TRBV18 and TRBJ2-5, reads NAGVMQNPRHLVRRRGQEARLRCSPMKGHSHVYWYRQLPEEGLKFMVYLQKENIIDESGMPKERFSAEFPKEGPSILRIQQVVRGDSAAYFCASSPLSGGPQETQYFGPGTRLLVL.